The 11 T cell receptor beta chains below come from one sample, sequenced in a study of blood T cells in healthy people across ages. Then a second PCR, running about 6 to 11 cycles, was carried out with a sample-barcoded 5' primer and a J-beta primer mix. Using its own MiXCR run on the 5' RACE reads, TCRdb lists one record per CDR3 protein. Of 1.5 million to 2 million distinct CDR3 sequences listed, roughly two fifths are singletons. The sequenced material came from blood. The receptor source for this set is a human donor in good health.

This clonotype was counted between two and nine times. The gene calls are TRBV5-1 and TRBJ1-2; 9 nucleotides agree with TRBD1. V shed 3 bases and J 9 bases; nucleotides not matched to a gene: 6. This CDR3 spans 13 amino acids. Germline CDR1 SGHRS, CDR2 YFSETQ. The CDR3 protein is CASSSGTGNSYTF. The CDR3 coding sequence is TGCGCCAGCAGCTCAGGGACAGGGAATAGCTACACCTTC.

This clonotype was picked up a small number of times. V usage is TRBV20-1 and J usage is TRBJ2-1; 9 nucleotides align to TRBD2. The length of the CDR3 is 13 residues. Germline assignment: CDR1 DFQATT and CDR2 SNEGSKA (reference sequence). V shed 3 bases and J 5 bases; nucleotides not matched to a gene: 2. The CDR3 protein is CSARAGGDNEQFF. As DNA, the CDR3 is TGCAGTGCTAGGGCGGGGGGGGACAATGAGCAGTTCTTC.

J is TRBJ2-4 and V is TRBV6-5, with 8 positions matching TRBD1. The CDR3 covers 15 residues. The V segment lost 8 bases and the J segment 2 bases; nucleotides outside the gene matches: 8. Germline values: CDR1 MNHEY, CDR2 SVGAGI. The CDR3, as DNA: TGTGCCAGCCCGGGGACAGGTTTGACCAAAAACATTCAGTACTTC. This sequence encodes CASPGTGLTKNIQYF.

The genes are TRBV20-1 and TRBJ1-1; D is perhaps TRBD1 (5 bases). The CDR3 sequence is 11 residues long. Germline V gives CDR1 DFQATT, CDR2 SNEGSKA (reference sequence). Written as DNA, the CDR3 is TGCAGGGGGGGGACGAACACTGAAGCTTTCTTT. Protein sequence: CRGGTNTEAFF.

This clonotype has just a few counts. The chain has TRBV7-3 and TRBJ1-6; 11 bases align to TRBD1. Germline V gene sequence: CDR1 SGHTA, CDR2 FQGTGA. The ends lost 5 bases at V and 10 bases at J; junction bases unmatched: 7. The CDR3 covers 15 residues. The CDR3 spells CASSQGTGGRSPLHF. The CDR3 bases are TGTGCCAGCAGCCAAGGGACAGGGGGAAGGTCACCCCTCCACTTT.

This clonotype showed up just a few times. CDR3 nucleotides: TGTGCCAGCAGTCCCGACAGGGGAGTCTATGGCTACACCTTC. Its translation is CASSPDRGVYGYTF. V is TRBV12-3 or TRBV12-4 and J is TRBJ1-2; 8 bases match TRBD1. J lost 4 bases, V lost 5 bases, and 6 bases had no gene match. This CDR3 comprises 14 residues.

This chain uses TRBV7-9 with TRBJ1-4; possibly TRBD1 for D (6 bases). Germline V gene sequence: CDR1 SEHNR, CDR2 FQNEAQ (reference sequence). The V gene lost 5 bases and the J gene lost 5 bases, with 18 bases spanning the gap. The CDR3 length is 16 residues. The CDR3 protein is CASSGGASGENEKLFF. CDR3 in DNA: TGTGCCAGCAGCGGGGGCGCGTCAGGGGAGAATGAAAAACTGTTTTTT.

DNA of the CDR3: TGTGCCAGCAGCTTTGGGCGGGCTCACAATCAGCCCCAGCATTTT. Amino acids: CASSFGRAHNQPQHF. The V and J genes are TRBV7-2 and TRBJ1-5; D gene uncertain. The CDR3 covers 15 residues. The V gene's germline CDR1 is SGHTA and CDR2 FQGNSA. Between the trimmed V and J ends, which lost 3 bases and 3 bases, there was a span of 12 bases.

The V gene is TRBV7-3, the J gene TRBJ1-1; D is possibly TRBD1 (5 bases). V lost 5 bases and J lost 11, with 18 bases in between. Germline CDR1 reads SGHTA; CDR2 reads FQGTGA. The CDR3 spans 13 residues. The CDR3 loop is CASSPGTPVEAFF. The DNA of the CDR3 is TGTGCCAGCAGCCCGGGGACCCCCGTCGAGGCTTTCTTT.

This clonotype has ten or more counts. This chain connects TRBV12-3 or TRBV12-4 to TRBJ2-5; D is possibly TRBD2 (5 bases). CDR3 length: 14 residues. Trimming removed 6 bases from V and 4 bases from J, with 15 bases in between. The CDR3: CASSHGPRGETQYF. Here the CDR3 DNA reads TGTGCCAGCAGCCACGGCCCACGGGGAGAGACCCAGTACTTC.

The chain couples TRBV10-3 to TRBJ1-1; D perhaps matches TRBD1 (5 bases). Germline CDR1 is ENHRY and CDR2 is SYGVKD. CDR3 length: 15 residues. V was pared by 4 bases and J by 0 bases, with 12 bases between. CDR3 amino acids: CAISAVGDMNTEAFF. Here the CDR3 DNA reads TGTGCCATCAGTGCGGTAGGGGATATGAACACTGAAGCTTTCTTT.